A selection of T cell receptor beta chains follows, all from one sample in a study of identical twins. TCRdb reprocessed the 5' RACE reads via MiXCR and lists one record per CDR3 protein. The table records about 530,000 distinct CDR3 sequences, nearly 15% of them present only once. This same sample was also taken into another study, of yellow fever vaccine responses in identical twins.

Sequencing was carried out using CD4+ T cells sorted from blood. The receptors originated from a woman aged 18-29 years in good health. The CDR3 runs from the conserved cysteine through the conserved F or W. A D gene is named only where the DNA matches it firmly. A clone size is listed for some rows: how often the clone was seen (once, few, many), or a class if it is expanded.

clone_size: .; d_call: .; j_call: TRBJ2-4; v_call: TRBV29-1; cdr3_nt: TGCAGCGCCCGACTCCAGGGGGGGGACATTCAGTACTTC; cdr3_aa: CSARLQGGDIQYF
clone_size: .; d_call: TRBD1; j_call: TRBJ2-7; v_call: TRBV3-1; cdr3_nt: TGTGCCAGCAGCGACAGGGCGCCTAACTCCTACGAGCAGTACTTC; cdr3_aa: CASSDRAPNSYEQYF
clone_size: few; d_call: .; j_call: TRBJ2-1; v_call: TRBV12-3/TRBV12-4; cdr3_nt: TGTGCCAGCAGTTTAACAGGCCGTCCTAACTACAATGAGCAGTTCTTC; cdr3_aa: CASSLTGRPNYNEQFF
clone_size: few; d_call: .; j_call: TRBJ2-3; v_call: TRBV7-8; cdr3_nt: TGTGCCAGCCTCGATATGGGGCGGAACACAGATACGCAGTATTTT; cdr3_aa: CASLDMGRNTDTQYF
clone_size: .; d_call: .; j_call: TRBJ2-1; v_call: TRBV12-3/TRBV12-4; cdr3_nt: TGTGCCAGCAGCTCAAACAACAATGAGCAGTTCTTC; cdr3_aa: CASSSNNNEQFF
clone_size: few; d_call: TRBD2; j_call: TRBJ2-1; v_call: TRBV11-2; cdr3_nt: TGTGCCAGCAGCCTACTAGCGGGGTCTCGGAATGAGCAGTTCTTC; cdr3_aa: CASSLLAGSRNEQFF
clone_size: .; d_call: TRBD2; j_call: TRBJ2-1; v_call: TRBV5-1; cdr3_nt: TGCGCCAGCAGCAGCGGGACTCTGGAGGTTAATGAGCAGTTCTTC; cdr3_aa: CASSSGTLEVNEQFF
clone_size: .; d_call: TRBD2; j_call: TRBJ2-2; v_call: TRBV10-1; cdr3_nt: TGCGCCAGCAGCGGATTCCGGGGGGGCCCCGGCGGGGAGCTGTTTTTT; cdr3_aa: CASSGFRGGPGGELFF
clone_size: few; d_call: .; j_call: TRBJ2-5; v_call: TRBV29-1; cdr3_nt: TGCAGCGGGACGACAGGCGGGGAGACCCAGTACTTC; cdr3_aa: CSGTTGGETQYF
clone_size: few; d_call: .; j_call: TRBJ2-5; v_call: TRBV20-1; cdr3_nt: TGCAGTGCTAGAGTATTTGTAAGCAGGCAAGAGACCCAGTACTTC; cdr3_aa: CSARVFVSRQETQYF
clone_size: few; d_call: .; j_call: TRBJ1-1; v_call: TRBV4-1; cdr3_nt: TGCGCCAGCAGGGAAAGGCTCATAAGGGGTGGGGGAATGAACACTGAAGCTTTCTTT; cdr3_aa: CASRERLIRGGGMNTEAFF
clone_size: .; d_call: TRBD2; j_call: TRBJ2-1; v_call: TRBV24-1; cdr3_nt: TGTGCCACCAGTGCCGTTCTAGCGGTCAACTACAATGAGCAGTTCTTC; cdr3_aa: CATSAVLAVNYNEQFF
clone_size: few; d_call: .; j_call: TRBJ2-7; v_call: TRBV10-3; cdr3_nt: TGTGCCATCAGTGATCCCGGGGGAAGTTCCTACGAGCAGTACTTC; cdr3_aa: CAISDPGGSSYEQYF
clone_size: few; d_call: .; j_call: TRBJ2-2; v_call: TRBV29-1; cdr3_nt: TGCAGCGTTGGGGGTCGGTTTACGGGGGAGCTGTTTTTT; cdr3_aa: CSVGGRFTGELFF
clone_size: .; d_call: TRBD2; j_call: TRBJ2-1; v_call: TRBV7-9; cdr3_nt: TGTGCCAGCAGCTTGTCTAGCGGGGGGGTCTACAATGAGCAGTTCTTC; cdr3_aa: CASSLSSGGVYNEQFF
clone_size: .; d_call: .; j_call: TRBJ2-2; v_call: TRBV6-5; cdr3_nt: TGTGCCAGCAGTTATAGCCGGGGTAAAACCGGGGAGCTGTTTTTT; cdr3_aa: CASSYSRGKTGELFF
clone_size: .; d_call: .; j_call: TRBJ2-1; v_call: TRBV2; cdr3_nt: TGTGCCAGCAGTGTTGGAAGGCTTTCCTACAATGAGCAGTTCTTC; cdr3_aa: CASSVGRLSYNEQFF
clone_size: .; d_call: TRBD1; j_call: TRBJ2-2; v_call: TRBV5-1; cdr3_nt: TGCGCCAGCAGCTCCGAAGTCCCGGGTATCGACAGGGCCAACACCGGGGAGCTGTTTTTT; cdr3_aa: CASSSEVPGIDRANTGELFF
clone_size: many; d_call: .; j_call: TRBJ2-7; v_call: TRBV20-1; cdr3_nt: TGCAGTGCTAGATCCCAGGGTAACTTCTACGAGCAGTACTTC; cdr3_aa: CSARSQGNFYEQYF
clone_size: .; d_call: TRBD2; j_call: TRBJ2-3; v_call: TRBV29-1; cdr3_nt: TGCAGCGTTGTTTTTCAGCGGGACGTCACAGATACGCAGTATTTT; cdr3_aa: CSVVFQRDVTDTQYF
clone_size: .; d_call: .; j_call: TRBJ2-2; v_call: TRBV5-4; cdr3_nt: TGTGCCAGCAGCTTGTGGCTGGAAAACACCGGGGAGCTGTTTTTT; cdr3_aa: CASSLWLENTGELFF
clone_size: few; d_call: .; j_call: TRBJ2-3; v_call: TRBV11-2; cdr3_nt: TGTGCCAGCAGCTTGAGGCAGGTGGTAACAGATACGCAGTATTTT; cdr3_aa: CASSLRQVVTDTQYF
clone_size: few; d_call: TRBD1; j_call: TRBJ1-4; v_call: TRBV27; cdr3_nt: TGTGCCAGCAGTACACCGGGACAGGGCAGCGAAAAACTGTTTTTT; cdr3_aa: CASSTPGQGSEKLFF
clone_size: .; d_call: .; j_call: TRBJ1-2; v_call: TRBV7-9; cdr3_nt: TGTGCCAGCAGCTTAATGTTGGCCTATGGCTACACCTTC; cdr3_aa: CASSLMLAYGYTF
clone_size: many; d_call: .; j_call: TRBJ1-3; v_call: TRBV3-1; cdr3_nt: TGTGCCAGCAGCCAAGGATCCTGGGCCGGAAACACCATATATTTT; cdr3_aa: CASSQGSWAGNTIYF
clone_size: .; d_call: .; j_call: TRBJ1-2; v_call: TRBV12-3/TRBV12-4; cdr3_nt: TGTGCCAGCAGTTCCCGGACGGCTGGCTACACCTTC; cdr3_aa: CASSSRTAGYTF
clone_size: .; d_call: .; j_call: TRBJ2-3; v_call: TRBV6-4; cdr3_nt: TGTGCCAGCAGTGACCCCATACTCGGTACGCAGTATTTT; cdr3_aa: CASSDPILGTQYF
clone_size: few; d_call: .; j_call: TRBJ1-2; v_call: TRBV18; cdr3_nt: TGTGCCAGCTCATTCACAGACACTAACTATGGCTACACCTTC; cdr3_aa: CASSFTDTNYGYTF
clone_size: .; d_call: .; j_call: TRBJ2-7; v_call: TRBV29-1; cdr3_nt: TGCAGCTCCCGGGACGGCTACGAGCAGTACTTC; cdr3_aa: CSSRDGYEQYF
clone_size: few; d_call: TRBD2; j_call: TRBJ2-3; v_call: TRBV9; cdr3_nt: TGTGCCAGCAGCGCCGGGACTAGCGTGACAGATACGCAGTATTTT; cdr3_aa: CASSAGTSVTDTQYF
clone_size: once; d_call: TRBD1; j_call: TRBJ2-5; v_call: TRBV5-1; cdr3_nt: TGCGCCAGCAGCTTGTCGGGCGGACAGGGTCTGGGAGAGACCCAGTACTTC; cdr3_aa: CASSLSGGQGLGETQYF
clone_size: many; d_call: .; j_call: TRBJ2-2; v_call: TRBV20-1; cdr3_nt: TGCAGTGCTAGGTTGTCTGGTGGTACCGGGGAGCTGTTTTTT; cdr3_aa: CSARLSGGTGELFF
clone_size: few; d_call: .; j_call: TRBJ1-6; v_call: TRBV10-3; cdr3_nt: TGTGCCATCAGTGAGTCGTCGGCTTCACCCCTCCACTTT; cdr3_aa: CAISESSASPLHF
clone_size: .; d_call: TRBD2; j_call: TRBJ2-2; v_call: TRBV11-2; cdr3_nt: TGTGCCAGCAGCTTGCGGTCGGGAGGGTGGAACACCGGGGAGCTGTTTTTT; cdr3_aa: CASSLRSGGWNTGELFF
clone_size: few; d_call: TRBD2; j_call: TRBJ2-7; v_call: TRBV5-5; cdr3_nt: TGTGCCAGCACCCCGGGACTAGCGCTTCCCTACGAGCAGTACTTC; cdr3_aa: CASTPGLALPYEQYF
clone_size: .; d_call: .; j_call: TRBJ1-3; v_call: TRBV3-1; cdr3_nt: TGTGCCAGCAGCCGAACCATCTCTGGAAACACCATATATTTT; cdr3_aa: CASSRTISGNTIYF
clone_size: .; d_call: TRBD2; j_call: TRBJ2-1; v_call: TRBV12-3/TRBV12-4; cdr3_nt: TGTGCCAGCAGCCAAAGAGCGGGAGGTTTCTACAATGAGCAGTTCTTC; cdr3_aa: CASSQRAGGFYNEQFF
clone_size: .; d_call: TRBD1; j_call: TRBJ2-1; v_call: TRBV7-9; cdr3_nt: TGTGCCAGCAGCCACGGACAGGCTAATGAGCAGTTCTTC; cdr3_aa: CASSHGQANEQFF
clone_size: .; d_call: TRBD2; j_call: TRBJ2-1; v_call: TRBV20-1; cdr3_nt: TGCAGTGCTAGATCAAGCGGGAGAGGAAATGAGCAGTTCTTC; cdr3_aa: CSARSSGRGNEQFF
clone_size: many; d_call: .; j_call: TRBJ1-1; v_call: TRBV3-1; cdr3_nt: TGTGCCAGCAGCCAAGGGACCGGGAACACTGAAGCTTTCTTT; cdr3_aa: CASSQGTGNTEAFF
clone_size: .; d_call: TRBD2; j_call: TRBJ2-7; v_call: TRBV9; cdr3_nt: TGTGCCAGCAGCCCCCATTCCGGGACTAGCGGGAGCATGCAGCAGTACTTC; cdr3_aa: CASSPHSGTSGSMQQYF
clone_size: .; d_call: TRBD2; j_call: TRBJ2-1; v_call: TRBV9; cdr3_nt: TGTGCCAGCAGCGGGGGACTAGCGGGAGTCGATGAGCAGTTCTTC; cdr3_aa: CASSGGLAGVDEQFF
clone_size: few; d_call: .; j_call: TRBJ1-1; v_call: TRBV2; cdr3_nt: TGTGCCAGCAGTGCAGCCCTCCAGACCACTGAAGCTTTCTTT; cdr3_aa: CASSAALQTTEAFF
clone_size: few; d_call: TRBD1; j_call: TRBJ1-6; v_call: TRBV6-6; cdr3_nt: TGTGCCAGCAGCCACAGGGGTGAGGCCCTCCACTTT; cdr3_aa: CASSHRGEALHF
clone_size: .; d_call: TRBD2; j_call: TRBJ2-7; v_call: TRBV7-2; cdr3_nt: TGTGCCAGCAGCTTAGTATCTAGCGGGAGCTACGAGCAGTACTTC; cdr3_aa: CASSLVSSGSYEQYF
clone_size: few; d_call: .; j_call: TRBJ1-1; v_call: TRBV10-3; cdr3_nt: TGTGCCATCAGAGTTCAGGGGCTGGACACTGAAGCTTTCTTT; cdr3_aa: CAIRVQGLDTEAFF
clone_size: .; d_call: .; j_call: TRBJ2-3; v_call: TRBV20-1; cdr3_nt: TGCAGTGCTAGAACAGGGACTACCAACACAGATACGCAGTATTTT; cdr3_aa: CSARTGTTNTDTQYF